The source of this T cell receptor beta chain is a study of cytomegalovirus exposure and HLA in healthy donors. Study results and limitations: Among TCR beta chains of equal frequency, HLA-associated ones were more clonally expanded in a later analysis. Follow-up analysis seemed to connect common viral pathogens with several of the most significant clusters identified.

The primer mix had 60 Vbeta and 13 Jbeta primers. The table came from immunoSEQ multiplex PCR; TCRdb's copy has only in-frame clones and leaves some out. This table holds roughly 110,000 clones, 75% found once. A remark on this clone: The target antigen is unknown.

CDR3 size: 14 residues. The germline V and J ends were trimmed by 4 bases and 4 bases, with 11 bases remaining between them. Germline-derived CDR1 and CDR2 are SGHNT and YYREEE (reference sequence). The J gene is TRBJ1-4, the V gene TRBV5-4; D gene ambiguous. The material sequenced was PBMCs. The origin of this receptor is a man aged 35 to 55 in good health and CMV-seronegative. CDR3 coding DNA: TGTGCCAGCAGCACGGAGGGAGATAATGAAAAACTGTTTTTT. The encoded protein is CASSTEGDNEKLFF.